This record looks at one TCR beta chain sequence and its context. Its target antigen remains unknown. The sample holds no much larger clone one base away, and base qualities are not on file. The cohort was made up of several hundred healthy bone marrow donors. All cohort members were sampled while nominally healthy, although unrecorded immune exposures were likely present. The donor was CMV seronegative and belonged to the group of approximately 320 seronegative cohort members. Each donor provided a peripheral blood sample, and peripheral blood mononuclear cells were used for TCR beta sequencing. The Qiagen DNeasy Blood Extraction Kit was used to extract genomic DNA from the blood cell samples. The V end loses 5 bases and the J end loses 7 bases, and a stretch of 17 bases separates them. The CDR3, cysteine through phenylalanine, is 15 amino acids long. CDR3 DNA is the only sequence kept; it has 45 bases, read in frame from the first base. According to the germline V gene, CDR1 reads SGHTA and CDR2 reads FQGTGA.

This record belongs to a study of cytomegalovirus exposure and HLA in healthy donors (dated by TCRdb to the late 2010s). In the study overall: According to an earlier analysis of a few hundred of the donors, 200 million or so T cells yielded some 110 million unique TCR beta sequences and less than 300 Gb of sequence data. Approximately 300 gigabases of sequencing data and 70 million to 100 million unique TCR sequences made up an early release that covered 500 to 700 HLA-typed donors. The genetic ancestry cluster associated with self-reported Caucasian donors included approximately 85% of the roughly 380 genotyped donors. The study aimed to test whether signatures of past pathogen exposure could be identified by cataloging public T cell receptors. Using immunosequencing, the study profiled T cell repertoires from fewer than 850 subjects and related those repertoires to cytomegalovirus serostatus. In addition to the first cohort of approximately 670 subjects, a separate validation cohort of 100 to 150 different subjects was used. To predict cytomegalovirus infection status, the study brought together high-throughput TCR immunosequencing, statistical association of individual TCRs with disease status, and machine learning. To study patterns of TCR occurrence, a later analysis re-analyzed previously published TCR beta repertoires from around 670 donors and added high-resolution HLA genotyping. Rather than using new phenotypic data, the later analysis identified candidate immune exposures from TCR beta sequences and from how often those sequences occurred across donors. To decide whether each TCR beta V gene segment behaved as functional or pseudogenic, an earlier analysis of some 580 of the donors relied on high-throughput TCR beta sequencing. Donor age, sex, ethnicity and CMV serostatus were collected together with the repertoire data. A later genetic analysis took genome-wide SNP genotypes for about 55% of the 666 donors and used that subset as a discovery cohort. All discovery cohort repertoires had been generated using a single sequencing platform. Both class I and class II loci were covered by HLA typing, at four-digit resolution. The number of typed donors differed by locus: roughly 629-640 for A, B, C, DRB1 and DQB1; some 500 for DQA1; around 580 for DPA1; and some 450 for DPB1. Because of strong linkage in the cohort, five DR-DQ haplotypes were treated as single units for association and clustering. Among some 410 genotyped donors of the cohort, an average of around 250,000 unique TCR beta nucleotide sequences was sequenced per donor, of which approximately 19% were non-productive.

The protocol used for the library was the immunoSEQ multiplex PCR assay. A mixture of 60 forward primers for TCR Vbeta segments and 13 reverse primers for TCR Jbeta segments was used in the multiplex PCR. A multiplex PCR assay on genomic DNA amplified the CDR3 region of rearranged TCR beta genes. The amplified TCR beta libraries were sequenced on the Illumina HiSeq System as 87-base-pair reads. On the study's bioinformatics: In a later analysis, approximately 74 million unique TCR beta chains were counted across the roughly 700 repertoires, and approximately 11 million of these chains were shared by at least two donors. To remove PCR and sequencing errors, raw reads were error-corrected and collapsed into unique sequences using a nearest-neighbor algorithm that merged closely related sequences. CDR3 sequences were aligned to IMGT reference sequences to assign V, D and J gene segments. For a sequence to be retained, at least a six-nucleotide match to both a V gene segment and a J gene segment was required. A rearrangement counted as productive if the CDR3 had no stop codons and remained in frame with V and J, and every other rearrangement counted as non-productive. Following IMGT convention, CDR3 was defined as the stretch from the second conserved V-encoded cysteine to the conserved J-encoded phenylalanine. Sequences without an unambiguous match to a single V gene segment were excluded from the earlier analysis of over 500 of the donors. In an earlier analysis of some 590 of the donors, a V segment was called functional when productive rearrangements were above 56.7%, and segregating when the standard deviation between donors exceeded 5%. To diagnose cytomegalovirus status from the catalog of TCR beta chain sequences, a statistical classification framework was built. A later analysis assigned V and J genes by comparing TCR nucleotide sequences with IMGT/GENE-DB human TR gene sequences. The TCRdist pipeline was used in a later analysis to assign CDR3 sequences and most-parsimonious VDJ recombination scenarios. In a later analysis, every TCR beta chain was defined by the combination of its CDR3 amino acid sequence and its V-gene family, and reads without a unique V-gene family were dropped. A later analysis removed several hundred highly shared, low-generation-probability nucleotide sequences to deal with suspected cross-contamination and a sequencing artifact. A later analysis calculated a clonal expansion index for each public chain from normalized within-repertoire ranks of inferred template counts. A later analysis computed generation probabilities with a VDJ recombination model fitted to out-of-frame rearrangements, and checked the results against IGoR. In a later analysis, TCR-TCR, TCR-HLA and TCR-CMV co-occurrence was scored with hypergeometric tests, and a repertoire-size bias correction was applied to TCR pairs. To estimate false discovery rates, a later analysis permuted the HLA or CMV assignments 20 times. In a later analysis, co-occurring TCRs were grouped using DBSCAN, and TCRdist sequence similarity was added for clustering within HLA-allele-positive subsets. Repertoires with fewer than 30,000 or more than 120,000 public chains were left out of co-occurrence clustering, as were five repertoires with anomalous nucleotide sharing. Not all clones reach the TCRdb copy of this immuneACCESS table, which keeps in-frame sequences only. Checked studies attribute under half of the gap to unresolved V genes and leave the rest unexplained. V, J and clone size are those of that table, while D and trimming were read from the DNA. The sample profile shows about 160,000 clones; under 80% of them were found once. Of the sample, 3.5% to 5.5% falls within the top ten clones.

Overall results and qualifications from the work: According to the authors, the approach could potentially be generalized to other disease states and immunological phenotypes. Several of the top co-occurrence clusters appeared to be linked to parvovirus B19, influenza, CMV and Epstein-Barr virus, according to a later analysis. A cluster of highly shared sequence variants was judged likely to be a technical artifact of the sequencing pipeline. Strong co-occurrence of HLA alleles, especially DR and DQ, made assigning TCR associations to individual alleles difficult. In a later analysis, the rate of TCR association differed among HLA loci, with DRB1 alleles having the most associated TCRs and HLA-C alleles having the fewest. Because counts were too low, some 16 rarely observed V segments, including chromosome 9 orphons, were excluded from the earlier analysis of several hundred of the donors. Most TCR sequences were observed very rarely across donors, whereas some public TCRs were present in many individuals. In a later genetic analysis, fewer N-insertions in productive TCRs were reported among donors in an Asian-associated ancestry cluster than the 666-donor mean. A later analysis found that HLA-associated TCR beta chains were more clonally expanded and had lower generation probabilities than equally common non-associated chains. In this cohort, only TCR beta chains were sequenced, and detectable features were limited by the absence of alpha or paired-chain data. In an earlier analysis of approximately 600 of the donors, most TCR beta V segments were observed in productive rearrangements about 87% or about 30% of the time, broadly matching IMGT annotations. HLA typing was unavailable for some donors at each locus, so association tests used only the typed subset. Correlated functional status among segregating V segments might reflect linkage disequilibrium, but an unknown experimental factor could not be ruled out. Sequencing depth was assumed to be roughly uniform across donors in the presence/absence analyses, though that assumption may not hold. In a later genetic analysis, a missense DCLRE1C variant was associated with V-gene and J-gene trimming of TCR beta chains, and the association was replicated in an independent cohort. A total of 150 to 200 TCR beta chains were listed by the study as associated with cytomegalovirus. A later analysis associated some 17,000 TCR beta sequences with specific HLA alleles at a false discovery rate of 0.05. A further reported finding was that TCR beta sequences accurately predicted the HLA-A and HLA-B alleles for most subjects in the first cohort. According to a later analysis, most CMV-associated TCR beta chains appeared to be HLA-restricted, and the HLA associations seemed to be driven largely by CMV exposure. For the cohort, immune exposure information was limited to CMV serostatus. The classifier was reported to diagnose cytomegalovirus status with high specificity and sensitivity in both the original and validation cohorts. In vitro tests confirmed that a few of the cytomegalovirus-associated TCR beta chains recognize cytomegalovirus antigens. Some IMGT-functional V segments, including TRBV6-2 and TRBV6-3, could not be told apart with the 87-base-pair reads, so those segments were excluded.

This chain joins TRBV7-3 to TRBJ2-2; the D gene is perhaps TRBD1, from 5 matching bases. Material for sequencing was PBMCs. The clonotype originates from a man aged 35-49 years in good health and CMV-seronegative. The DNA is TGTGCCAGCAGCCCGATGACAGCACGGTTCGGGGAGCTGTTTTTT. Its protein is CASSPMTARFGELFF.